Listed below are T cell receptor beta chains from one sample, sequenced in a study of breast tumors, draining lymph nodes, adjacent tissues. TCRdb passed the multiplex PCR reads through MiXCR, listing each CDR3 protein once. The table records around 150,000 distinct CDR3 sequences, 30% to 35% of them present only once. Input material: axillary lymph node tissue. Receptor source: a female donor with breast cancer. Some clones in this sample may be carry-over from other donors' samples. Both conserved end residues are part of each CDR3. D genes are given only for firm matches. The size of a clone is reported for some rows only, either as once, few or many, or as a class for expanded clones.

v_call: TRBV29-1
clone_size: many
d_call: .
j_call: TRBJ1-3
cdr3_nt: TGCAGCGTTGAATGGCAGAACCGAGGAAACACCATATATTTT
cdr3_aa: CSVEWQNRGNTIYF

v_call: TRBV7-3
clone_size: .
d_call: .
j_call: TRBJ2-5
cdr3_nt: TGTGCCAGCAGCTTAACGGGGGGGCCCCGAGAGACCCAGCACTTC
cdr3_aa: CASSLTGGPRETQHF

v_call: TRBV20-1
clone_size: many
d_call: TRBD2
j_call: TRBJ2-5
cdr3_nt: TGCAGTGCTAGAGATCGGAGAGCAGGCCCGGGGGGGACCCAGTACTTC
cdr3_aa: CSARDRRAGPGGTQYF

v_call: TRBV12-3/TRBV12-4
clone_size: many
d_call: .
j_call: TRBJ2-3
cdr3_nt: TGTGCCAGCAGTTTACAGCGATGGGAGGCAGATACGCAGTATTTT
cdr3_aa: CASSLQRWEADTQYF

v_call: TRBV5-1
clone_size: many
d_call: .
j_call: TRBJ2-1
cdr3_nt: TGCGCCAGCAGCTTGTCATACGGGTCTTTACAGTTCTTC
cdr3_aa: CASSLSYGSLQFF

v_call: TRBV3-1
clone_size: many
d_call: .
j_call: TRBJ2-5
cdr3_nt: TGTGCCAGCAGCCAAGGCAGCTGGGAGACCCAGTACTTC
cdr3_aa: CASSQGSWETQYF

v_call: TRBV18
clone_size: many
d_call: .
j_call: TRBJ1-2
cdr3_nt: TGTGCCAGCTCACCACCTATCCCGTCGGGGAATGGCTACACCTTC
cdr3_aa: CASSPPIPSGNGYTF

v_call: TRBV7-3
clone_size: .
d_call: TRBD1
j_call: TRBJ1-2
cdr3_nt: TGTGCCAGCAGCCAGGGACAGGGGGTGGCTGGCTATGGCTACACCTTC
cdr3_aa: CASSQGQGVAGYGYTF

v_call: TRBV20-1
clone_size: .
d_call: TRBD1
j_call: TRBJ2-7
cdr3_nt: TGCAGTGCTAGTAATACAGGGGTCTACGAGCAGTACTTC
cdr3_aa: CSASNTGVYEQYF

v_call: TRBV7-7
clone_size: .
d_call: .
j_call: TRBJ1-2
cdr3_nt: TGTGCTAGCAGCTTAGTGGGGTCCGGATGCTACACCTTC
cdr3_aa: CASSLVGSGCYTF

v_call: TRBV9
clone_size: many
d_call: TRBD1
j_call: TRBJ1-2
cdr3_nt: TGTGCCAGCAGCCCTAAGACAGGGGTGGATGGCTACACCTTC
cdr3_aa: CASSPKTGVDGYTF

v_call: TRBV9
clone_size: many
d_call: .
j_call: TRBJ1-2
cdr3_nt: TGTGCCAGCAGCCCAGGACAGTCCTATGGCTACACCTTC
cdr3_aa: CASSPGQSYGYTF

v_call: TRBV19
clone_size: .
d_call: .
j_call: TRBJ1-5
cdr3_nt: TGTGCCAGTATAAAGGGGCTCGGTTATCAGCCCCAGCATTTT
cdr3_aa: CASIKGLGYQPQHF

v_call: TRBV5-1
clone_size: .
d_call: .
j_call: TRBJ1-4
cdr3_nt: TGCGCCAGCAGCCAAGGACAGCCCGTGGGAAAACTGTTTTTT
cdr3_aa: CASSQGQPVGKLFF

v_call: TRBV11-2
clone_size: many
d_call: .
j_call: TRBJ2-2
cdr3_nt: TGTGCCAGCAGCTTAGGACACACCGGGGAGCTGTTTTTT
cdr3_aa: CASSLGHTGELFF

v_call: TRBV19
clone_size: .
d_call: TRBD1
j_call: TRBJ1-1
cdr3_nt: TGTGCCAGTAGTATTACAGGGGTCGCTGAAGCTTTCTTT
cdr3_aa: CASSITGVAEAFF

v_call: TRBV29-1
clone_size: few
d_call: .
j_call: TRBJ1-1
cdr3_nt: TGCAGCGTTCTGGGACCGAACATGAACACTGAAGCTTTCTTT
cdr3_aa: CSVLGPNMNTEAFF

v_call: TRBV12-3/TRBV12-4
clone_size: once
d_call: .
j_call: TRBJ1-4
cdr3_nt: TGTGCCAGCAGTCCCCTGACAGGTGAGGGAAATGAAAAACTGTTTTTT
cdr3_aa: CASSPLTGEGNEKLFF

v_call: TRBV2
clone_size: .
d_call: .
j_call: TRBJ1-4
cdr3_nt: TGTGCCAGCATATACAGCACAACTAATGAAACGCTGTTTTTT
cdr3_aa: CASIYSTTNETLFF

v_call: TRBV27
clone_size: once
d_call: .
j_call: TRBJ1-6
cdr3_nt: TGTGCCAGCAGTTTCGGGGCTGGGATGAATTCACCCCTCCACTTT
cdr3_aa: CASSFGAGMNSPLHF

v_call: TRBV7-9
clone_size: many
d_call: .
j_call: TRBJ2-7
cdr3_nt: TGTGCCAGCAGCTTCGCGGGGAAGGACGAGCAGTACTTC
cdr3_aa: CASSFAGKDEQYF

v_call: TRBV12-3/TRBV12-4
clone_size: few
d_call: .
j_call: TRBJ1-5
cdr3_nt: TGTGCCAGCAATAGAGGGGTTAGCAATCAGCCCCAGCATTTT
cdr3_aa: CASNRGVSNQPQHF

v_call: TRBV7-9
clone_size: .
d_call: .
j_call: TRBJ2-2
cdr3_nt: TGTGCCAGCAGCTTAGCGCCAGGCAGGGTTTCCGGGGAGCTGTTTTTT
cdr3_aa: CASSLAPGRVSGELFF

v_call: TRBV4-2
clone_size: many
d_call: TRBD2
j_call: TRBJ2-2
cdr3_nt: TGTGCCAGCAGCCAAGACCCGGGGGGGCTGGCCGGGGAGCTGTTTTTT
cdr3_aa: CASSQDPGGLAGELFF

v_call: TRBV4-2
clone_size: once
d_call: .
j_call: TRBJ1-6
cdr3_nt: TGTGCCAGCAACCAAGAAGGTGTGAGTTCACCCCTCCACTTT
cdr3_aa: CASNQEGVSSPLHF

v_call: TRBV18
clone_size: many
d_call: TRBD1
j_call: TRBJ1-2
cdr3_nt: TGTGCCAGCTCACGCAGGGGGGACCCTAGGTATGGCTACACCTTC
cdr3_aa: CASSRRGDPRYGYTF

v_call: TRBV2
clone_size: many
d_call: .
j_call: TRBJ1-2
cdr3_nt: TGTGCCACCGCTCAGGGCCCCTATGGCTACACCTTC
cdr3_aa: CATAQGPYGYTF

v_call: TRBV5-1
clone_size: .
d_call: .
j_call: TRBJ1-1
cdr3_nt: TGCGCCAGCAGCACCGGTGGTGGGGGCCAAGGTGAAGCTTTCTTT
cdr3_aa: CASSTGGGGQGEAFF

v_call: TRBV6-2/TRBV6-3
clone_size: .
d_call: .
j_call: TRBJ1-4
cdr3_nt: TGTGCCAGCAGTCGTCACGGGCGGGGGGGCAATGAAAAACTGTTTTTT
cdr3_aa: CASSRHGRGGNEKLFF

v_call: TRBV7-6
clone_size: many
d_call: TRBD2
j_call: TRBJ2-1
cdr3_nt: TGTGCCAGCAACCTTTTGGGCGGGGGGACCTACAATGAGCAGTTCTTC
cdr3_aa: CASNLLGGGTYNEQFF

v_call: TRBV7-2
clone_size: many
d_call: .
j_call: TRBJ1-1
cdr3_nt: TGTGCCAGCAGTTACGGGACATTCCCTTTCTTT
cdr3_aa: CASSYGTFPFF

v_call: TRBV20-1
clone_size: many
d_call: TRBD1
j_call: TRBJ2-5
cdr3_nt: TGCAGTGCTTCCCCCGGGACAGGGCCGACGACCCAGTACTTC
cdr3_aa: CSASPGTGPTTQYF

v_call: TRBV6-4
clone_size: .
d_call: .
j_call: TRBJ2-3
cdr3_nt: TGTGCCAGCAGAACGTCATCGGTAGGTACGCAGTGTTTT
cdr3_aa: CASRTSSVGTQCF

v_call: TRBV13
clone_size: .
d_call: .
j_call: TRBJ2-1
cdr3_nt: TGTGCCAGCAGCCCATCCGTGGGTGCGAACGACAATGAGCAGTTCTTC
cdr3_aa: CASSPSVGANDNEQFF

v_call: TRBV5-5
clone_size: many
d_call: TRBD1
j_call: TRBJ1-6
cdr3_nt: TGTGCCAGCGGGTTCCGGGACAGGGCATCACCCCTCCACTTT
cdr3_aa: CASGFRDRASPLHF